This T cell receptor (beta chain) was found in a study of OX40 agonist ivuxolimab in advanced cancers. Only in-frame clones appear in the TCRdb table, and some are missing; sequencing was by immunoSEQ multiplex PCR. In the table there are around 50,000 clones, 85% of which are singletons. CDR3 length: 15 residues. The germline gives CDR1 SGDLS, CDR2 YYNGEE. V lost 3 bases and J 6 bases, leaving 16 bases between the germline ends. V and J are TRBV9 and TRBJ1-3, with no clear D. This specimen consisted of CD4+ or CD8+ T cells sorted from blood, obtained in a trial of the OX40 agonist ivuxolimab. The sequence came from an adult with an advanced solid tumor such as melanoma, head and neck, liver or kidney cancer. The CDR3 bases are TGTGCCAGCAGCGGCCGCACGGGTTTTGAAAACACCATATATTTT. This gives the protein CASSGRTGFENTIYF.